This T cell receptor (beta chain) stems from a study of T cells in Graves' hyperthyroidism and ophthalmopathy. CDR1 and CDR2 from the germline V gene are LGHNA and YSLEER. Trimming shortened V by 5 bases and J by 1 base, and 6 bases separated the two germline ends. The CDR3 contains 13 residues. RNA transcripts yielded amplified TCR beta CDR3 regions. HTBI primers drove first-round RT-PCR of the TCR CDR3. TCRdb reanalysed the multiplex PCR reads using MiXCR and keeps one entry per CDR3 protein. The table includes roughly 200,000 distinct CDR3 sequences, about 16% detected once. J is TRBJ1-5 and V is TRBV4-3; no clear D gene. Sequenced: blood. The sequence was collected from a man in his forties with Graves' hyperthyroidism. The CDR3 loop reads CASSSGSNQPQHF. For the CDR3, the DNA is TGCGCCAGCAGCTCAGGCAGCAATCAGCCCCAGCATTTT.